A single sample is the source of the 20 T cell receptor beta chains below, sequenced in a study of blood T cell repertoires in COVID-19. Here immunoSEQ multiplex PCR was the method, and the copy in TCRdb shows in-frame clones only, minus some. The data show about 200,000 clones, over 80% seen once. Sample: PBMCs or T cells enriched from blood (not recorded which). The source is a woman aged 25 to 39 who had been exposed to COVID-19.

The chain recombines TRBV9 with TRBJ1-2; D ambiguous. The V gene lost 0 bases and the J gene lost 0 bases, with 6 bases spanning the gap. CDR1 is SGDLS and CDR2 is YYNGEE in the germline V gene. The CDR3 has 14 residues. DNA of the CDR3: TGTGCCAGCAGCGTAGCGAGTGCTAACTATGGCTACACCTTC. Translated: CASSVASANYGYTF.

V and J are TRBV12-3 or TRBV12-4 and TRBJ2-7; D is unresolved. The CDR3 contains 12 residues. Trimming removed 5 bases at V and 3 bases at J, with 8 bases between. Here the CDR3 reads CASSKSYYEQYF. The CDR3 DNA follows: TGTGCCAGCAGTAAATCGTACTACGAGCAGTACTTC.

The rearrangement uses TRBV19 and TRBJ2-1; perhaps TRBD2 as D (6 bases). The CDR3 is 16 amino acids. V gave up 2 bases and J gave up 3 bases, with 14 bases separating them. Per the germline V gene, CDR1 is LNHDA and CDR2 is SQIVND (reference sequence). The CDR3 loop is CASSILPRLDYNEQFF. The DNA of the CDR3 is TGTGCCAGTAGTATATTGCCGAGACTAGACTACAATGAGCAGTTCTTC.

This chain links TRBV5-6 with TRBJ2-2, with D perhaps TRBD2 (6 bases). V lost 0 bases and J 8 bases, leaving 14 bases between the germline ends. Germline values: CDR1 SGHDT, CDR2 YYEEEE. There are 15 residues in the CDR3. CDR3 region: CASSLAPGGGGELFF. Written as DNA, the CDR3 is TGTGCCAGCAGCTTGGCCCCCGGGGGTGGAGGGGAGCTGTTTTTT. Supplemented by reference TRBV5-6 and TRBJ2-2, the full variable domain reads DAGVTQSPTHLIKTRGQQVTLRCSPKSGHDTVSWYQQALGQGPQFIFQYYEEEERQRGNFPDRFSGHQFPNYSSELNVNALLLGDSALYLCASSLAPGGGGELFFGEGSRLTVL.

This clone has just one count. The genes are TRBV11-2 and TRBJ2-7, with a tentative D call TRBD2 (6 bases). The CDR3 is made up of 14 amino acids. V dropped 1 base and J dropped 5 bases, with 12 bases sitting between them. Germline values: CDR1 SGHAT, CDR2 FQNNGV. The CDR3 DNA reads TGTGCCAGCAGCTTAGGGGGGGAGATCGACGAGCAGTACTTC. This translates into CASSLGGEIDEQYF.

This chain connects TRBV16 to TRBJ1-1; possibly TRBD1 for D (5 bases). CDR3 length equals 14 residues. CDR1 and CDR2 (germline): KGHSY, FQNENV. Trimming removed 2 bases from V and 4 bases from J, with 11 bases in between. CDR3 in amino acids: CASSQNLQGTEAFF. CDR3 coding DNA: TGTGCCAGCAGCCAAAACCTCCAGGGCACTGAAGCTTTCTTT. The whole variable domain, filled in from reference TRBV16 and TRBJ1-1, reads GEEVAQTPKHLVRGEGQKAKLYCAPIKGHSYVFWYQQVLKNEFKFLISFQNENVFDETGMPKERFSAKCLPNSPCSLEIQATKLEDSAVYFCASSQNLQGTEAFFGQGTRLTVV.

The rearrangement uses TRBV3-1 (or the pseudogene TRBV3-2) and TRBJ2-4; D is unclear. Germline V CDR1 and CDR2: LGHDT, YNNKEL (reference sequence). V shed 0 bases and J shed 0 bases, with 9 bases lying between them. The CDR3 sequence is 16 residues long. The DNA of the CDR3 is TGTGCCAGCAGCCAAGATCTAAGCCTAGCCAAAAACATTCAGTACTTC. Its translation: CASSQDLSLAKNIQYF.

This chain links TRBV5-4 with TRBJ2-5; D may be TRBD1 (6 bases). Germline V lookup: CDR1 SGHNT, CDR2 YYREEE (reference sequence). Trimming pared 0 bases from V and 3 bases from J, leaving 9 bases between. CDR3 length: 14 residues. Here the CDR3 DNA reads TGTGCCAGCAGCTTGGCCAGGGGAGAAGAGACCCAGTACTTC. Protein sequence: CASSLARGEETQYF. The variable domain in full, completed from reference TRBV5-4 and TRBJ2-5, reads ETGVTQSPTHLIKTRGQQVTLRCSSQSGHNTVSWYQQALGQGPQFIFQYYREEENGRGNFPPRFSGLQFPNYSSELNVNALELDDSALYLCASSLARGEETQYFGPGTRLLVL.

V usage is TRBV27 and J usage is TRBJ2-5; D gene ambiguous. Trimming removed 5 bases at V and 5 bases at J, with 18 bases between. The CDR3 spans 15 residues. Per germline, CDR1 MNHEY and CDR2 SMNVEV (reference sequence). The CDR3 is CASSDSSLGRETQYF. The CDR3 DNA sequence: TGTGCCAGCAGTGATTCATCGTTAGGCAGGGAGACCCAGTACTTC.

In this sample, this clone turned up many times. The chain uses TRBV29-1 and TRBJ1-5, with 8 bases matching TRBD1. The V and J ends lost 7 bases and 4 bases, in that order; junction bases with no gene match: 6. Per the germline V gene, CDR1 is SQVTM and CDR2 is ANQGSEA. This CDR3 is built from 13 residues. The CDR3 is CSAGQGENQPQHF. DNA for the CDR3: TGCAGCGCCGGACAGGGTGAGAATCAGCCCCAGCATTTT.

The chain couples TRBV7-8 to TRBJ1-2; the match to TRBD1 covers 11 bases. Germline trimming cut 5 bases from V and 4 bases from J; bases unmatched to any gene: 9. Germline values: CDR1 SGHVS, CDR2 FQNEAQ. The CDR3 covers 16 residues. CDR3: CASSRGQGASPYGYTF. In nucleotides, the CDR3 is TGTGCCAGCAGCCGAGGACAGGGGGCGTCCCCCTATGGCTACACCTTC.

The chain has TRBV6-2 or TRBV6-3 and TRBJ2-7, with TRBD1 matching 7 bases. Germline V gene sequence: CDR1 MNHEY, CDR2 SVGEGT. The CDR3 spans 16 residues. J lost 1 base, V lost 3 bases, and 9 bases had no gene match. The CDR3: CASSYSLGQPSYEQYF. CDR3 in DNA: TGTGCCAGCAGTTATAGTCTGGGACAGCCGTCCTACGAGCAGTACTTC.

The chain has TRBV7-9 and TRBJ1-4; D not resolved. The V end was cut by 5 bases, the J end by 5 bases, with 12 bases between. CDR1 and CDR2 from the germline V gene are SEHNR and FQNEAQ (reference sequence). CDR3 length equals 14 residues. The CDR3 bases are TGTGCCAGCAGCCTCACTGAACCCAATGAAAAACTGTTTTTT. As protein: CASSLTEPNEKLFF. Complete variable domain (other parts from reference TRBV7-9 and TRBJ1-4): DTGVSQNPRHKITKRGQNVTFRCDPISEHNRLYWYRQTLGQGPEFLTYFQNEAQLEKSRLLSDRFSAERPKGSFSTLEIQRTEQGDSAMYLCASSLTEPNEKLFFGSGTQLSVL.

Turning to this clone: The same CDR3 is also encoded by other DNA sequences in this sample. The genes are TRBV7-9 and TRBJ2-5, with unresolved D. The V and J ends lost 3 bases and 5 bases respectively, with 4 bases between them. The length of the CDR3 is 11 residues. CDR1 SEHNR and CDR2 FQNEAQ come from the germline V gene (reference sequence). CDR3 protein: CASSFSETQYF. CDR3 DNA sequence: TGTGCCAGCAGCTTCTCGGAGACCCAGTACTTC.

There are a few counts of this clone. The rearrangement uses TRBV13 and TRBJ2-5, with 8 bases identical to TRBD1. From germline, CDR1 is PRHDT and CDR2 FYEKMQ (reference sequence). Trimming took 5 bases from V and 7 from J; bases not matched to a gene: 9. The CDR3 has 14 amino acids. The CDR3 DNA sequence: TGTGCCAGCAGCCCCTCGACAGGGGCGGGGACCCAGTACTTC. Translating gives CASSPSTGAGTQYF.

To note about this clone: Other nucleotide sequences from this sample produce the same CDR3. The V gene is TRBV14, the J gene TRBJ1-2; D remains ambiguous. CDR1 and CDR2 (germline): SGHDN, FVKESK. The CDR3 runs 13 residues. V dropped 0 bases and J dropped 4 bases, with 6 bases sitting between them. The CDR3 bases are TGTGCCAGCAGCCAAGAAAGGAGCTATGGCTACACCTTC. Encoded protein: CASSQERSYGYTF.

The rearrangement joins TRBV10-1 to TRBJ2-7, with D unclear. Per the germline V gene, CDR1 is WNHNN and CDR2 is SYGVQD (reference sequence). This CDR3 contains 14 residues. Trimming took off 4 bases at V and 0 bases at J, with 10 bases between the two ends. The CDR3: CASSVEPSSYEQYF. In nucleotides, the CDR3 is TGCGCCAGCAGTGTTGAACCGAGCTCCTACGAGCAGTACTTC.

This chain joins TRBV7-2 and TRBJ2-1, with 7 bases identical to TRBD2. The V segment lost 4 bases and the J segment 2 bases; nucleotides outside the gene matches: 8. Germline CDR1 and CDR2: SGHTA and FQGNSA. This CDR3 comprises 16 residues. CDR3 nucleotides: TGTGCCAGCAGCTCCCAGAGCGGGGAGCCCTACAATGAGCAGTTCTTC. Translated: CASSSQSGEPYNEQFF. Combining the CDR3 with reference TRBV7-2 and TRBJ2-1 gives the whole variable domain GAGVSQSPSNKVTEKGKDVELRCDPISGHTALYWYRQSLGQGLEFLIYFQGNSAPDKSGLPSDRFSAERTGGSVSTLTIQRTQQEDSAVYLCASSSQSGEPYNEQFFGPGTRLTVL.

Written as DNA, the CDR3 is TGTGCCAGTAGTCTTCAGGCAGGTTCCTACGAGCAGTACTTC. It is translated as CASSLQAGSYEQYF. The chain has TRBV19 and TRBJ2-7; D gene uncertain. V lost 5 bases and J lost 1, with 12 bases in between. Germline assignment: CDR1 LNHDA and CDR2 SQIVND (reference sequence). The CDR3 consists of 14 residues.

The chain employs TRBV5-6 and TRBJ1-2; D gene uncertain. The CDR3 runs 13 residues. Germline V gene sequence: CDR1 SGHDT, CDR2 YYEEEE. V was pared by 3 bases and J by 0 bases, with 6 bases between. The CDR3 region is CASSSRANYGYTF. The CDR3 nucleotides read TGTGCCAGCAGCTCGCGGGCTAACTATGGCTACACCTTC.